One and the same sample provided the 5 T cell receptor beta chains below, sequenced in a study of control samples from healthy donors and cancer patients (dated by TCRdb to 2018 to 2020). Receptor amplification or capture employed the immunoSEQ multiplex PCR assay. Drawn from immuneACCESS, this table holds only the in-frame rearrangements with V and J called that TCRdb kept. Clones are partly lost; checked studies trace under half to an unresolved V gene and leave the rest unexplained. The sample yields approximately 100,000 clones; 86% were counted once. The top ten constitute around 21% of the sample. Sequencing was carried out using blood. These receptors were collected from a man aged 25-45 years in good health.

The chain uses TRBV5-1 and TRBJ2-1; D gene ambiguous. Germline V gene sequence: CDR1 SGHRS, CDR2 YFSETQ. This CDR3 has 13 residues. Trimming took off 0 bases at V and 4 bases at J, with 5 bases between the two ends. The CDR3: CASSLEIYNEQFF. The DNA of the CDR3 is TGCGCCAGCAGCTTGGAGATTTACAATGAGCAGTTCTTC. Variable domain in full (rest from reference TRBV5-1 and TRBJ2-1): KAGVTQTPRYLIKTRGQQVTLSCSPISGHRSVSWYQQTPGQGLQFLFEYFSETQRNKGNFPGRFSGRQFSNSRSEMNVSTLELGDSALYLCASSLEIYNEQFFGPGTRLTVL.

The rearrangement uses TRBV5-1 and TRBJ2-5; 11 nucleotides align to TRBD2. Germline CDR1 and CDR2: SGHRS and YFSETQ. CDR3 length: 17 amino acids. The V segment lost 0 bases and the J segment 3 bases; nucleotides outside the gene matches: 7. The CDR3 loop reads CASSLGLAGSNKETQYF. CDR3 nucleotides: TGCGCCAGCAGCTTGGGACTAGCGGGGTCAAATAAAGAGACCCAGTACTTC.

The V and J genes are TRBV6-2 or TRBV6-3 and TRBJ2-5; D is undetermined. V lost 2 bases and J lost 3, with 13 bases in between. The germline gives CDR1 MNHEY, CDR2 SVGEGT. The CDR3 length is 15 residues. In DNA, the CDR3 is TGTGCCAGCAGTTACCCCACAGCTCAGGAAGAGACCCAGTACTTC. It codes for CASSYPTAQEETQYF.

The rearrangement joins TRBV7-9 to TRBJ2-1; the match to TRBD2 covers 8 bases. J gave up 6 bases and V 5 bases, and 12 bases lay outside the gene matches. The CDR3 has 16 amino acids. Germline V gene data show CDR1 as SEHNR and CDR2 as FQNEAQ (reference sequence). In DNA, the CDR3 is TGTGCCAGCAGCACCACGGGGGGGGATGCGGTCAATGAGCAGTTCTTC. Translating it yields CASSTTGGDAVNEQFF.

This clone appeared a single time. The V gene is TRBV11-2, the J gene TRBJ1-2; D call uncertain. The CDR3 loop spans 12 amino acids. Trimming shortened V by 3 bases and J by 5 bases, and 7 bases separated the two germline ends. The germline V gene encodes CDR1 SGHAT and CDR2 FQNNGV. The chain's CDR3 is CASSFESYGYTF. As DNA, the CDR3 is TGTGCCAGCAGCTTTGAAAGTTATGGCTACACCTTC. Based on the CDR3 plus reference TRBV11-2 and TRBJ1-2, the full variable domain is EAGVAQSPRYKIIEKRQSVAFWCNPISGHATLYWYQQILGQGPKLLIQFQNNGVVDDSQLPKDRFSAERLKGVDSTLKIQPAKLEDSAVYLCASSFESYGYTFGSGTRLTVV.